The clone carrying this T cell receptor beta chain came up a few times. The antigen remains unidentified. V dropped 7 bases and J dropped 1 base, with 17 bases sitting between them. There are 15 residues in the CDR3. This entry comes from a study of blood T cells in healthy people across ages. The study, taken as a whole, reports: Naive T cell percentage showed a strong correlation with the diversity of TCR beta.

Donation came from healthy Caucasian individuals in Russia who were aged about 6 to 95. The use of a sample-barcoded 5' primer and a J-beta primer mix characterized a second PCR of roughly 6 to 11 cycles. MiXCR, run by TCRdb on the 5' RACE reads, gives a single entry per CDR3 protein. The sample gives about 680,000 distinct CDR3 sequences, around half of which show up once; about 32% is in the top ten. The chain employs TRBV12-3 or TRBV12-4 and TRBJ2-7; D perhaps matches TRBD2 (6 bases). The specimen was blood. The receptor comes from a woman in her sixties or seventies in good health. This chain's CDR3 is CASTRTGGGSYEQYF. CDR3 sequence (DNA): TGTGCCAGCACTCGGACGGGCGGAGGGTCCTACGAGCAGTACTTC.